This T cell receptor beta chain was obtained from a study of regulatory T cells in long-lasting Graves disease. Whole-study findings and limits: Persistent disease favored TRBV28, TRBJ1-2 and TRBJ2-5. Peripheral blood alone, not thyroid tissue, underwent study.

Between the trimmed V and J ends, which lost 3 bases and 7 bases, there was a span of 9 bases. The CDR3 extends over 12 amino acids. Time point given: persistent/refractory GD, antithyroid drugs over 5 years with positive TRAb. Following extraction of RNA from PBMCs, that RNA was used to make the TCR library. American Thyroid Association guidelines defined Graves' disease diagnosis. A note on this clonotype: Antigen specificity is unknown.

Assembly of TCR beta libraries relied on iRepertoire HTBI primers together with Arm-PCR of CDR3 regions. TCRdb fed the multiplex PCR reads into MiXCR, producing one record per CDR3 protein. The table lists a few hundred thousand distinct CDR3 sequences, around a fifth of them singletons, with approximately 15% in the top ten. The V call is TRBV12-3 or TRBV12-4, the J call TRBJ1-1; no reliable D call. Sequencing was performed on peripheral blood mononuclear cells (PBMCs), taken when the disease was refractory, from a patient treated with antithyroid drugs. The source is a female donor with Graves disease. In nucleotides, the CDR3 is TGTGCCAGCAGTTTCGGAACCGATGAAGCTTTCTTT. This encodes CASSFGTDEAFF.